This T cell receptor (beta chain) was obtained from a study of blood T cell repertoires in COVID-19 (dated by TCRdb to 2018 to 2021). General notes on the study: Samples from collaborators originated in the United States, Italy and Spain and spanned both the acute and convalescent phases of COVID-19. Where available, HLA class I and class II types were taken from metadata supplied by the sample provider and were not determined by assay-based typing. The material from the prospective study consisted of cDNA or gDNA derived from T cells, B-cell-depleted T cells, or PBMCs. The repertoires were released in a freely available public database intended as a resource for research on the immune response to SARS-CoV-2. The sample metadata nearly always contained a de-identified subject ID, COVID-19 status, age in years and sex. The samples were drawn from the first 160 participants of the ongoing ImmuneRACE study and from over 950 subjects provided by 6 global collaborators. Subjects who had been exposed to COVID-19, were actively infected with it, or had recovered from it provided the deeply sampled blood TCRbeta repertoires that made up the dataset. Beyond this particular receptor, the publication reports: The amount of clinical and demographic metadata varied by source and participant and was provided uncurated.

The collaborating institutions used their own protocols to collect whole blood in K2EDTA tubes. For TCRbeta analysis, collaborators shipped samples as frozen whole blood, isolated PBMCs, or DNA extracted from either of those sample types. The germline V gene sets CDR1 to SGDLS and CDR2 to YYNGEE. Trimming takes 2 bases off V and 0 bases off J; junction bases not matched to a gene: 17. The CDR3 goes from the cysteine to the phenylalanine over 20 residues. Only the CDR3 DNA stays, 60 bases, in frame from base 1. The immunoSEQ Assay, a bias-controlled multiplex PCR, was used to amplify TCRbeta CDR3 regions from genomic DNA. The authors processed their data as follows. Nucleated cell counts per sample were estimated from amplification of reference gene primers within the assay. To quantify the absolute abundance of each unique TCRbeta CDR3 rearrangement, sequence reads were collapsed and filtered. Productive Simpson clonality was computed per sample as the square root of Simpson's diversity index over productive rearrangements. Drawn from immuneACCESS, this table holds only the in-frame rearrangements with V and J called that TCRdb kept. Clones are partly lost; checked studies trace under half to an unresolved V gene and leave the rest unexplained. Clonal size and the V and J genes are those of that table, whereas D and trimming came from the DNA. The sample records about 80,000 clones, roughly 82% of which are singletons. The ten largest account for approximately 12% of the sample.

Concerning this clone itself: There is no known antigen for this receptor. Per-base qualities were not stored, and no clone one base away is much larger.

Sequencing input: peripheral blood. This clonotype was obtained from an elderly man with acute or convalescent COVID-19. The chain is encoded by TRBV9 joined to TRBJ1-3, with TRBD1 matching 7 junction bases. The DNA reads as follows: TGTGCCAGCAGCGTGACCCCAGGGACAGCCGCTGGATTCTCTGGAAACACCATATATTTT. The resulting protein is CASSVTPGTAAGFSGNTIYF.